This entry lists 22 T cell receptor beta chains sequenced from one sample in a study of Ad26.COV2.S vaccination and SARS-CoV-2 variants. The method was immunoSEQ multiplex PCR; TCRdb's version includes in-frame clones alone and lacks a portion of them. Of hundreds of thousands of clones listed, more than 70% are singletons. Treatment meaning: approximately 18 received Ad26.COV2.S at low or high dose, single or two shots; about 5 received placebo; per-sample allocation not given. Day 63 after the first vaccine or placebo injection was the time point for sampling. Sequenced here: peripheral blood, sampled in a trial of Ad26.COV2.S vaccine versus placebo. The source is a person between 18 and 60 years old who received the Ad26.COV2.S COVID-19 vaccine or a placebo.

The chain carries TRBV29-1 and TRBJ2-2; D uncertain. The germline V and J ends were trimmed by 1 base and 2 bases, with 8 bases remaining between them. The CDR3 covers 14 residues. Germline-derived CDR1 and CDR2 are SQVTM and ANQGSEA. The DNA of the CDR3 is TGCAGCGTTGAAGGCCAGTATAACACCGGGGAGCTGTTTTTT. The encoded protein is CSVEGQYNTGELFF.

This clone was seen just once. The CDR3 DNA reads as TGTGCCAGCAGCCAGGGACTAGCGGGAGGACCACTAGAGACCCAGTACTTC. The encoded protein is CASSQGLAGGPLETQYF. V usage is TRBV3-1 (or the pseudogene TRBV3-2) and J usage is TRBJ2-5, with 15 positions matching TRBD2. V was clipped by 3 bases and J by 4 bases; unmatched bases: 6. CDR1 LGHDT and CDR2 YNNKEL come from the germline V gene (reference sequence). The CDR3 runs 17 residues.

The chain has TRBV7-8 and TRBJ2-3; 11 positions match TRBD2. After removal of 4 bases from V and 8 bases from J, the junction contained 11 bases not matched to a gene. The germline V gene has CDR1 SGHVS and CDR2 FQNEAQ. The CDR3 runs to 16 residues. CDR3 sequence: CASSSGLAVPAGTQYF. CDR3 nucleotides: TGTGCCAGCAGCTCGGGACTAGCGGTCCCAGCAGGTACGCAGTATTTT.

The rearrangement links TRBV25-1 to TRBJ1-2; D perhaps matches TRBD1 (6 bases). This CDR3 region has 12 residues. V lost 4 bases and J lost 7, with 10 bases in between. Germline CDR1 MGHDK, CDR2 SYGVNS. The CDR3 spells CASSVWGLGYTF. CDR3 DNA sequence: TGTGCCAGCAGTGTTTGGGGGCTTGGCTACACCTTC.

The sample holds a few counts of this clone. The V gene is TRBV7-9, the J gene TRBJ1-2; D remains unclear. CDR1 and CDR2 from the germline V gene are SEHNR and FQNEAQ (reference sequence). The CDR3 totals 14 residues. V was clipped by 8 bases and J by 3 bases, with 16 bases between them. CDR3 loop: CASAPSNDHYGYTF. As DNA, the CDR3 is TGTGCCAGCGCCCCTTCGAACGACCACTATGGCTACACCTTC.

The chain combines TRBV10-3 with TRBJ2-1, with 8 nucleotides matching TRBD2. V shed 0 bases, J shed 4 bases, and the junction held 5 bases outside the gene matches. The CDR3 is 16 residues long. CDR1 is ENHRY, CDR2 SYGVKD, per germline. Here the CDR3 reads CAISESSAGGYNEQFF. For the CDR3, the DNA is TGTGCCATCAGTGAGTCATCCGCGGGGGGATACAATGAGCAGTTCTTC.

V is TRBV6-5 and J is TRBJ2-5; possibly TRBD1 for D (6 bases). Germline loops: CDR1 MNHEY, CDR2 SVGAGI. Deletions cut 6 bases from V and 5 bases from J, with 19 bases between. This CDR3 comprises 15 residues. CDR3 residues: CASRVPTGWGETQYF. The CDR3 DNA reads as TGTGCCAGCAGGGTACCGACAGGCTGGGGGGAGACCCAGTACTTC.

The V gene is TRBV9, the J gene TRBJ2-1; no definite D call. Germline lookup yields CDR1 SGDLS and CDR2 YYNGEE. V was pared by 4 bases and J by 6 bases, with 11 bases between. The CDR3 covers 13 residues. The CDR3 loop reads CASSPTTVNEQFF. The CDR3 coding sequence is TGTGCCAGCAGCCCAACGACCGTCAATGAGCAGTTCTTC.

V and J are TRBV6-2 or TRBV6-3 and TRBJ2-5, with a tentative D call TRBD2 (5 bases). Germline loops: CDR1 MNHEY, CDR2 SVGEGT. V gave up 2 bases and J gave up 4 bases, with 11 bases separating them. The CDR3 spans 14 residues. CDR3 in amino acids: CASSYIGNRETQYF. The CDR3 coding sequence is TGTGCCAGCAGTTACATCGGGAATAGAGAGACCCAGTACTTC.

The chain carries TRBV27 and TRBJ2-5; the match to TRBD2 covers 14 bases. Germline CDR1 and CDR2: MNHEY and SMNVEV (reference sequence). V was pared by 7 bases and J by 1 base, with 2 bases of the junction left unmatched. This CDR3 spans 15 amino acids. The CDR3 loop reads CASTGTSGGQETQYF. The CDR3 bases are TGTGCCAGCACTGGGACTAGCGGGGGCCAAGAGACCCAGTACTTC.

Written as DNA, the CDR3 is TGTGCCAGCAGTGACAGACCGGAGGGCAATCAGCCCCAGCATTTT. Protein: CASSDRPEGNQPQHF. This rearrangement joins TRBV2 to TRBJ1-5; unclear D gene. The CDR3 loop spans 15 amino acids. The V end was cut by 3 bases, the J end by 2 bases, with 11 bases between. The germline V gene encodes CDR1 SNHLY and CDR2 FYNNEI.

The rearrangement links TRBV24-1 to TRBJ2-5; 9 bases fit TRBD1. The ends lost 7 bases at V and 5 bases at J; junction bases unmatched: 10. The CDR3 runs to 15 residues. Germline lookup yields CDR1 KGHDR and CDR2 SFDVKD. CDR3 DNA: TGTGCCACCAGCTCGACAGGGGGTATTGGGGAGACCCAGTACTTC. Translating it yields CATSSTGGIGETQYF.

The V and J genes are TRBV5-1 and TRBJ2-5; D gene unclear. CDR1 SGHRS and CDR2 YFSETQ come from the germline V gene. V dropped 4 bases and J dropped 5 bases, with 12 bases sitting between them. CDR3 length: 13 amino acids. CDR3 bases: TGCGCCAGCAGCCCCGGAGTGGTGGAGACCCAGTACTTC. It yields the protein CASSPGVVETQYF.

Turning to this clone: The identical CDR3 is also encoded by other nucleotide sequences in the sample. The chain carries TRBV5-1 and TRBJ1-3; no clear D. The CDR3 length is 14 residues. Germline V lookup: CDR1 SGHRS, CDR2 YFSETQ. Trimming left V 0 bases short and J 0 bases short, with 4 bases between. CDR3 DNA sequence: TGCGCCAGCAGCTTGGGCAGCTCTGGAAACACCATATATTTT. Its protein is CASSLGSSGNTIYF.

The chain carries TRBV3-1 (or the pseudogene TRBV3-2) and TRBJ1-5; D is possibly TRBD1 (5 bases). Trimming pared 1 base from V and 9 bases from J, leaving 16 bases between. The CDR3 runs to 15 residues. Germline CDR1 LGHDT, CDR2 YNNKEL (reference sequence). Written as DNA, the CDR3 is TGTGCCAGCAGCCAAGCCACGGGACTAGCTGGGCCCCAGCATTTT. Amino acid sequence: CASSQATGLAGPQHF.

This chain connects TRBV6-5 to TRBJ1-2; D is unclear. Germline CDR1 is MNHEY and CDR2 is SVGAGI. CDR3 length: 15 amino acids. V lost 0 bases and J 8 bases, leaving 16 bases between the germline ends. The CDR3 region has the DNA TGTGCCAGCAGTTACTCACTCAGCCTTACTGGGGGCTACACCTTC. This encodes CASSYSLSLTGGYTF.

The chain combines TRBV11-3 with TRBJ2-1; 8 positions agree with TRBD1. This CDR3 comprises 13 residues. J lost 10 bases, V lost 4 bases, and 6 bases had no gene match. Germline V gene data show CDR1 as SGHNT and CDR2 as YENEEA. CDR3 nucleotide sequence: TGTGCCAGCAGCTGGACAGGGCCCGGGGAGCAGTTCTTC. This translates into CASSWTGPGEQFF.

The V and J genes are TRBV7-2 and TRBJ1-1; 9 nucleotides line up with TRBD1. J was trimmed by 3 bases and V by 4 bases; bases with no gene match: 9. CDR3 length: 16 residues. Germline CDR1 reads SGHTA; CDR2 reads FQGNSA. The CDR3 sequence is CASSSGTGYRHTEAFF. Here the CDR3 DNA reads TGTGCCAGCAGCTCGGGGACAGGGTATAGGCACACTGAAGCTTTCTTT. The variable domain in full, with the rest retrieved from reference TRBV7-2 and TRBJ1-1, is GAGVSQSPSNKVTEKGKDVELRCDPISGHTALYWYRQSLGQGLEFLIYFQGNSAPDKSGLPSDRFSAERTGGSVSTLTIQRTQQEDSAVYLCASSSGTGYRHTEAFFGQGTRLTVV.

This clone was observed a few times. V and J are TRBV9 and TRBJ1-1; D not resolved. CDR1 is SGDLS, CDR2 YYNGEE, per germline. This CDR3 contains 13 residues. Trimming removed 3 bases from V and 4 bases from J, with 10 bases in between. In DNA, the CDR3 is TGTGCCAGCAGCGGTACACGGGGCACTGAAGCTTTCTTT. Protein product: CASSGTRGTEAFF.

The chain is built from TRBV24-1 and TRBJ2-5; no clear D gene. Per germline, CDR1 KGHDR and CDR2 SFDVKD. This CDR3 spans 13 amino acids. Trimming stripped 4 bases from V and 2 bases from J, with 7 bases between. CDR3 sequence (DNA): TGTGCCACCAGTGAGTCAAATCAAGAGACCCAGTACTTC. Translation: CATSESNQETQYF.

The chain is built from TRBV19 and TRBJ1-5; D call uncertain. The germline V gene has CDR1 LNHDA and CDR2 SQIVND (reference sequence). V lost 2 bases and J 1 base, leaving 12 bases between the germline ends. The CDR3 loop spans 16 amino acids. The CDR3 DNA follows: TGTGCCAGTAGTATATCCCCCGCCCGGAGCAATCAGCCCCAGCATTTT. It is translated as CASSISPARSNQPQHF. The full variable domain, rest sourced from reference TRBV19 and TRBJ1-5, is DGGITQSPKYLFRKEGQNVTLSCEQNLNHDAMYWYRQDPGQGLRLIYYSQIVNDFQKGDIAEGYSVSREKKESFPLTVTSAQKNPTAFYLCASSISPARSNQPQHFGDGTRLSIL.

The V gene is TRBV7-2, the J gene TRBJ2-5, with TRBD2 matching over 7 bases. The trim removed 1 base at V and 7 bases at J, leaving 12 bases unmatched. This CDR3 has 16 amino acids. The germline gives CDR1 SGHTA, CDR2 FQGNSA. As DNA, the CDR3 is TGTGCCAGCAGCTTAGGTCTAGCGGTCACTGGGGGGACCCAGTACTTC. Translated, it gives CASSLGLAVTGGTQYF.